This T cell receptor beta chain was recorded in a study of blood T cell repertoires in COVID-19. Recruits, aged roughly 18 to 89 years, lived in 24 US areas. Sequencing used immunoSEQ multiplex PCR; TCRdb keeps in-frame clones, though not all of them. This sample has over 200,000 clones; around 88% occur once, and the top ten carry roughly 9%. This receptor was taken from a man aged 35-49 years who had recovered from COVID-19. Material for sequencing was PBMCs or T cells enriched from blood (not recorded which).

Here the CDR3 reads CASSPQPGQGEKLFF. As DNA, the CDR3 is TGTGCCAGCTCACCTCAACCCGGCCAGGGCGAAAAACTGTTTTTT. This chain links TRBV18 with TRBJ1-4, with D possibly being TRBD1 (5 bases). The CDR3 has 15 amino acids. Trimming pared 3 bases from V and 8 bases from J, leaving 16 bases between. The germline CDR1 and CDR2 sequences are KGHSH and LQKENI.